This TCR beta chain was found in a study of blood T cell repertoires in COVID-19. Overall study context: Italy, Spain and the United States were the sources of the convalescent and acute COVID-19 samples. In each case, the material was cDNA or gDNA derived from T cells, B-cell-depleted T cells, or PBMCs.

Membership in each cohort depended on participant-reported clinical history. As originally analysed: It was from reference gene primer amplification that nucleated cell counts were estimated. Produced via immunoSEQ multiplex PCR; TCRdb's table is partial and in-frame only. The V and J calls and clone size are taken from that table; D and trimming were inferred from the DNA. Among fewer than 200,000 clones listed, around 84% were seen once. The germline gives CDR1 SGHNT, CDR2 YENEEA. This CDR3 comprises 14 residues. Trimming shortened V by 1 base and J by 7 bases, and 8 bases separated the two germline ends.

The source material was PBMCs or T cells enriched from blood (not recorded which). The chain combines TRBV11-3 with TRBJ1-6, with a possible D match to TRBD1 (5 bases). This receptor was taken from a man aged 45-65 years who had recovered from COVID-19. CDR3 in amino acids: CASSLAGSNSPLHF. Written as DNA, the CDR3 is TGTGCCAGCAGCTTAGCAGGGTCGAATTCACCCCTCCACTTT.